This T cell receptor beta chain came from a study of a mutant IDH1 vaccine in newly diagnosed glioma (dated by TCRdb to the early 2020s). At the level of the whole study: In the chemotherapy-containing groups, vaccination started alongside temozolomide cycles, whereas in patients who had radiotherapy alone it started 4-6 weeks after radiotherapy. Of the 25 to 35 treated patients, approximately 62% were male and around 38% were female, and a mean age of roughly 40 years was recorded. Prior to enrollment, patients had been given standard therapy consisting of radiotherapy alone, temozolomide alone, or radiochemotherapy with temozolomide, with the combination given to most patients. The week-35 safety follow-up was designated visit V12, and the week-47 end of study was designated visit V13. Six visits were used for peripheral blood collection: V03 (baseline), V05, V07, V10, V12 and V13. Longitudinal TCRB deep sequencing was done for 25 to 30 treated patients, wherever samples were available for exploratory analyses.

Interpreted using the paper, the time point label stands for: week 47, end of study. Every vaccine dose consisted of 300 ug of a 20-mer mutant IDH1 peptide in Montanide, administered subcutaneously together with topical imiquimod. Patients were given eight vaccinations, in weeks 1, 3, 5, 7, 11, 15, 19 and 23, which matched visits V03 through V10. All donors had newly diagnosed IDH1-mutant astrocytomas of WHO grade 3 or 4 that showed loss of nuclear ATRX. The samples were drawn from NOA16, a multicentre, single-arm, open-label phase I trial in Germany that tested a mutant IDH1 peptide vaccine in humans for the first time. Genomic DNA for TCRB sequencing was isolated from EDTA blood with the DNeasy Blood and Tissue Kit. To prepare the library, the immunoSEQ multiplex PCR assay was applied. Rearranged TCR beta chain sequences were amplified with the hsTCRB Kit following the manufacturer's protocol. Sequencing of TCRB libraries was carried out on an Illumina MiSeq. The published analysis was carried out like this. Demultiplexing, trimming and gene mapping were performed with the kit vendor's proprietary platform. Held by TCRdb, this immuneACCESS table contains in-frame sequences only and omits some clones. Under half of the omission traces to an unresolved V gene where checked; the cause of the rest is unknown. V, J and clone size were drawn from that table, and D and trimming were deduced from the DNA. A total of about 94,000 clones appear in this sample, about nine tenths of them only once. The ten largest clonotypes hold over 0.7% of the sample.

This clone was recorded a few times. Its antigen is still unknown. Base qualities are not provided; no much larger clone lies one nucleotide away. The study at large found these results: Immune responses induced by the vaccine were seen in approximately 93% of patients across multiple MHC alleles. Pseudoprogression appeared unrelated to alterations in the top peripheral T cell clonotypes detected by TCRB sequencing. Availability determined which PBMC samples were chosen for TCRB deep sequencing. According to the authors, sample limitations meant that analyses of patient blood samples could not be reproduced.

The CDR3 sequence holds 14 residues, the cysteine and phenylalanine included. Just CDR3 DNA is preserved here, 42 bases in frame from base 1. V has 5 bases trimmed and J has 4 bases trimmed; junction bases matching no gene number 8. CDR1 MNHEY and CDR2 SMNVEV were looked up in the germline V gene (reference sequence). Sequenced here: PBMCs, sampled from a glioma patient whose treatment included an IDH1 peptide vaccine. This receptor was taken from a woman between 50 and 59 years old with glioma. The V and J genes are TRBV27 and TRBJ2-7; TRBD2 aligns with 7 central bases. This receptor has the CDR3 CASSPSGITYEQYF. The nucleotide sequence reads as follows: TGTGCCAGCAGTCCGAGCGGGATTACGTACGAGCAGTACTTC.